Following are 23 T cell receptor beta chains from one sample sequenced in a study of blood T cell repertoires in COVID-19. Profiled with immunoSEQ multiplex PCR; TCRdb holds only in-frame clones, not every one. The data show 250,000 to 350,000 clones, under 85% seen once. The specimen was peripheral blood. All receptors derive from a human donor with COVID-19, enrolled during active disease. The donor label of this sample is uncertain.

This clone has a single count. V and J are TRBV27 and TRBJ2-1; the match to TRBD2 covers 16 bases. The germline V gene encodes CDR1 MNHEY and CDR2 SMNVEV (reference sequence). J lost 8 bases, V lost 4 bases, and 11 bases had no gene match. The CDR3 runs to 18 residues. The CDR3 spells CASSSTLPGLAGGDEQFF. CDR3 bases: TGTGCCAGCAGTTCGACCCTCCCGGGACTAGCGGGAGGGGATGAGCAGTTCTTC.

The chain links TRBV28 to TRBJ2-1; the D is unclear. The CDR3 contains 12 residues. Looked up from germline, CDR1 is MDHEN and CDR2 is SYDVKM. V lost 2 bases and J lost 8, with 7 bases in between. CDR3 amino acids: CASSLRSHEQFF. CDR3 coding DNA: TGTGCCAGCAGTTTACGGTCCCATGAGCAGTTCTTC.

V gene TRBV12-3 or TRBV12-4 combines with J gene TRBJ2-1; tentative D call: TRBD2 (6 bases). CDR3 length: 11 residues. The V gene lost 3 bases and the J gene lost 12 bases, with 9 bases spanning the gap. CDR3 region: CASSFETRQFF. CDR3 sequence (DNA): TGTGCCAGCAGTTTTGAGACTAGGCAGTTCTTC.

The rearrangement joins TRBV27 to TRBJ2-1; TRBD2 matches 8 bases. The ends lost 4 bases at V and 0 bases at J; junction bases unmatched: 2. The germline gives CDR1 MNHEY, CDR2 SMNVEV (reference sequence). This CDR3 region has 15 residues. In DNA form, the CDR3 reads TGTGCCAGCAGTTGGAGCGGGAGCTCCTACAATGAGCAGTTCTTC. This sequence encodes CASSWSGSSYNEQFF.

The chain combines TRBV7-9 with TRBJ2-1; 10 nucleotides agree with TRBD2. The germline CDR1 and CDR2 sequences are SEHNR and FQNEAQ (reference sequence). V shed 6 bases, J shed 5 bases, and the junction held 4 bases outside the gene matches. This CDR3 is built from 14 residues. CDR3 sequence reads: CASRTSGANNEQFF. In DNA form, the CDR3 reads TGTGCCAGCAGAACTAGCGGGGCCAACAATGAGCAGTTCTTC. Variable domain in full (rest from reference TRBV7-9 and TRBJ2-1): DTGVSQNPRHKITKRGQNVTFRCDPISEHNRLYWYRQTLGQGPEFLTYFQNEAQLEKSRLLSDRFSAERPKGSFSTLEIQRTEQGDSAMYLCASRTSGANNEQFFGPGTRLTVL.

V gene TRBV11-2 combines with J gene TRBJ2-3, with 9 positions matching TRBD1. J lost 3 bases, V lost 2 bases, and 6 bases had no gene match. The CDR3 has 16 amino acids. Germline assignment: CDR1 SGHAT and CDR2 FQNNGV. CDR3 residues: CASSLTYRGLTDTQYF. As DNA, the CDR3 is TGTGCCAGCAGCTTAACTTACAGGGGGCTTACAGATACGCAGTATTTT.

The chain has TRBV5-1 and TRBJ1-4; no definite D call. Germline V CDR1 and CDR2: SGHRS, YFSETQ. V was clipped by 0 bases and J by 8 bases, with 14 bases between them. The CDR3 has 15 amino acids. The CDR3 nucleotides read TGCGCCAGCAGCTTGGGCCGGGTAGTTCAGGAAAAACTGTTTTTT. Protein sequence: CASSLGRVVQEKLFF. The whole variable domain, remainder taken from reference TRBV5-1 and TRBJ1-4, is KAGVTQTPRYLIKTRGQQVTLSCSPISGHRSVSWYQQTPGQGLQFLFEYFSETQRNKGNFPGRFSGRQFSNSRSEMNVSTLELGDSALYLCASSLGRVVQEKLFFGSGTQLSVL.

DNA for the CDR3: TGTGCCAGCAGCTTAGGTGAGGGGACCCAGTACTTC. Amino acids: CASSLGEGTQYF. The chain joins TRBV11-3 to TRBJ2-5, with a tentative D call TRBD2 (5 bases). The CDR3 spans 12 residues. Germline V gene sequence: CDR1 SGHNT, CDR2 YENEEA. V lost 1 base, J lost 7 bases, and 7 bases lay in between.

CDR3 loop: CASSEGQGSGEQYF. The CDR3 nucleotides read TGTGCCAGCAGTGAGGGACAGGGTAGCGGCGAGCAGTACTTC. The chain employs TRBV2 and TRBJ2-7; 9 bases line up with TRBD1. This CDR3 has 14 amino acids. The V gene end was trimmed by 3 bases and the J gene end by 6 bases; junction bases not matched to a gene: 6. CDR1 is SNHLY and CDR2 is FYNNEI in the germline V gene.

This chain uses TRBV14 with TRBJ1-1; tentative D call: TRBD1 (5 bases). V lost 1 base and J lost 5, with 11 bases in between. The length of the CDR3 is 14 residues. The germline V gene has CDR1 SGHDN and CDR2 FVKESK. The CDR3 reads CASSQVGGGTEAFF. CDR3 sequence (DNA): TGTGCCAGCAGCCAAGTGGGGGGAGGGACTGAAGCTTTCTTT. The whole variable domain, remainder taken from reference TRBV14 and TRBJ1-1, is EAGVTQFPSHSVIEKGQTVTLRCDPISGHDNLYWYRRVMGKEIKFLLHFVKESKQDESGMPNNRFLAERTGGTYSTLKVQPAELEDSGVYFCASSQVGGGTEAFFGQGTRLTVV.

Note on this clone: Additional DNA sequences in this sample encode the identical CDR3. The gene calls are TRBV6-5 and TRBJ2-7; possibly TRBD2 for D (6 bases). The ends were cut back, 3 bases at V and 5 bases at J, with 14 bases in the middle. Germline CDR1 and CDR2: MNHEY and SVGAGI. The CDR3 runs to 14 residues. The CDR3 is CASSYGGRVNEQYF. In nucleotides, the CDR3 is TGTGCCAGCAGTTATGGGGGGAGAGTCAACGAGCAGTACTTC.

V usage is TRBV7-2 and J usage is TRBJ2-1; unclear D gene. The V and J ends lost 0 bases and 0 bases respectively, with 3 bases between them. The length of the CDR3 is 14 residues. Germline CDR1 reads SGHTA; CDR2 reads FQGNSA. CDR3 protein: CASSLAYSYNEQFF. In DNA, the CDR3 is TGTGCCAGCAGCTTAGCCTACTCCTACAATGAGCAGTTCTTC.

The chain links TRBV7-8 to TRBJ1-5, with 9 bases identical to TRBD1. V shed 5 bases and J 0 bases; nucleotides not matched to a gene: 5. The V gene's germline CDR1 is SGHVS and CDR2 FQNEAQ. The CDR3 length is 16 residues. As DNA, the CDR3 is TGTGCCAGCAGCCCGGGGACAGGGAATAGCAATCAGCCCCAGCATTTT. It encodes CASSPGTGNSNQPQHF. The full variable domain, completed using reference TRBV7-8 and TRBJ1-5, is GAGVSQSPRYKVAKRGQDVALRCDPISGHVSLFWYQQALGQGPEFLTYFQNEAQLDKSGLPSDRFFAERPEGSVSTLKIQRTQQEDSAVYLCASSPGTGNSNQPQHFGDGTRLSIL.

This chain connects TRBV9 to TRBJ2-1; D gene ambiguous. The CDR3 has 15 amino acids. The V gene lost 0 bases and the J gene lost 0 bases, with 7 bases spanning the gap. CDR1 SGDLS and CDR2 YYNGEE come from the germline V gene. CDR3 loop: CASSVAGTSYNEQFF. As DNA, the CDR3 is TGTGCCAGCAGCGTAGCGGGTACCTCCTACAATGAGCAGTTCTTC.

In nucleotides, the CDR3 is TGTGCCAGCAGCCCGGGTCTTTCCCGTTCACCCCTCCACTTT. This gives the protein CASSPGLSRSPLHF. The genes are TRBV4-2 and TRBJ1-6; D not resolved. CDR1 is LGHNA, CDR2 YNFKEQ, per germline. The CDR3 sequence is 14 residues long. V shed 4 bases and J shed 9 bases, with 13 bases lying between them.

The gene calls are TRBV19 and TRBJ2-2, with 10 bases fitting TRBD1. The CDR3 length is 16 residues. Germline V CDR1 and CDR2: LNHDA, SQIVND (reference sequence). J was trimmed by 6 bases and V by 7 bases; bases with no gene match: 11. In DNA form, the CDR3 reads TGTGCCAGTAATGGCCCGACAGGGGGCAGGGCCGGGGAGCTGTTTTTT. Protein: CASNGPTGGRAGELFF. Drawing the rest from reference TRBV19 and TRBJ2-2, the complete variable domain is DGGITQSPKYLFRKEGQNVTLSCEQNLNHDAMYWYRQDPGQGLRLIYYSQIVNDFQKGDIAEGYSVSREKKESFPLTVTSAQKNPTAFYLCASNGPTGGRAGELFFGEGSRLTVL.

This sequence joins TRBV5-1 and TRBJ1-1, with TRBD1 matching 7 bases. Germline CDR1 is SGHRS and CDR2 is YFSETQ. With V trimmed by 4 bases and J by 2 bases, 5 bases remained unmatched. CDR3 length equals 14 residues. The CDR3, as DNA: TGCGCCAGCAGCCGGGGACAGTCCAACACTGAAGCTTTCTTT. Encoded protein: CASSRGQSNTEAFF.

In its sample, this clone was seen once. The chain carries TRBV25-1 and TRBJ1-1; no clear D gene. Germline assignment: CDR1 MGHDK and CDR2 SYGVNS. The V gene lost 6 bases and the J gene lost 3 bases, with 8 bases spanning the gap. This CDR3 has 12 residues. The CDR3 bases are TGTGCCAGCAGGGAAGCGGACACTGAAGCTTTCTTT. The encoded protein is CASREADTEAFF. Full variable domain (remainder filled in from reference TRBV25-1 and TRBJ1-1): EADIYQTPRYLVIGTGKKITLECSQTMGHDKMYWYQQDPGMELHLIHYSYGVNSTEKGDLSSESTVSRIRTEHFPLTLESARPSHTSQYLCASREADTEAFFGQGTRLTVV.

The CDR3 region is CASSLEGGALGTDTQYF. The CDR3 DNA sequence: TGTGCCAGCAGCTTAGAAGGGGGGGCGTTGGGCACAGATACGCAGTATTTT. The chain couples TRBV7-9 to TRBJ2-3, with D perhaps TRBD2 (7 bases). Trimming took 1 base from V and 1 from J, leaving 15 bases between them. The germline V gene has CDR1 SEHNR and CDR2 FQNEAQ (reference sequence). CDR3 length: 17 residues. The full variable domain, with the rest looked up from reference TRBV7-9 and TRBJ2-3, is DTGVSQNPRHKITKRGQNVTFRCDPISEHNRLYWYRQTLGQGPEFLTYFQNEAQLEKSRLLSDRFSAERPKGSFSTLEIQRTEQGDSAMYLCASSLEGGALGTDTQYFGPGTRLTVL.

At least ten counts were recorded for this clone. The rearrangement links TRBV2 to TRBJ1-4, with D possibly matching TRBD1 (5 bases). Germline CDR1 is SNHLY and CDR2 is FYNNEI. This CDR3 spans 16 amino acids. The V gene lost 1 base and the J gene lost 0 bases, with 9 bases spanning the gap. The CDR3 region has the DNA TGTGCCAGCAGTGAAGACAGGCCGACAACTAATGAAAAACTGTTTTTT. Translated, it gives CASSEDRPTTNEKLFF.

The V gene is TRBV5-1, the J gene TRBJ1-1; 7 bases align to TRBD1. Germline-derived CDR1 and CDR2 are SGHRS and YFSETQ. The CDR3 extends over 19 amino acids. V shed 1 base and J 3 bases; nucleotides not matched to a gene: 18. The CDR3 region has the DNA TGCGCCAGCAGCTTGAGTGTTCGCGGAGGGGGCGGGGTGGACACTGAAGCTTTCTTT. The encoded protein is CASSLSVRGGGGVDTEAFF.

The chain has TRBV5-4 and TRBJ1-2, with 11 bases lining up with TRBD1. The germline V gene has CDR1 SGHNT and CDR2 YYREEE (reference sequence). V gave up 9 bases and J gave up 5 bases; unmatched junction bases: 15. The CDR3 runs 16 residues. CDR3 loop: CATQQAQDRGPYGYTF. For the CDR3, the DNA is TGTGCCACCCAGCAGGCTCAGGACAGGGGGCCATATGGCTACACCTTC.

The chain combines TRBV29-1 with TRBJ1-1; 7 bases match TRBD1. The J segment lost 1 base and the V segment lost 3 bases, leaving 14 bases of the junction unmatched. CDR3 size: 17 residues. Germline loops: CDR1 SQVTM, CDR2 ANQGSEA. This chain's CDR3 is CSVEPLRPTGPNTEAFF. CDR3 DNA: TGCAGCGTTGAGCCCTTGCGGCCGACAGGGCCGAACACTGAAGCTTTCTTT.